The 18 T cell receptor beta chains reported below all come from one sample, sequenced in a study of blood T cell repertoires in COVID-19 (TCRdb year 2020). To prepare the library, the immunoSEQ multiplex PCR assay was applied. This immuneACCESS table, as held by TCRdb, lists in-frame sequences with V and J called but not all clones. Of the missing ones, under half trace to an unresolved V gene in checked studies; the others have no known cause. Here the sample has around 330,000 clones; roughly 86% occur a single time. Jointly, the top ten make up 8% to 9% of the sample. What was sequenced was PBMCs or T cells enriched from blood (not recorded which). These receptors all come from a woman between 18 and 29 years old who had recovered from COVID-19.

V and J are TRBV15 and TRBJ2-3; 12 bases are a match to TRBD2. This CDR3 is 15 amino acids long. Per germline, CDR1 LNHNV and CDR2 YYDKDF (reference sequence). After removal of 0 bases from V and 10 bases from J, the junction contained 5 bases not matched to a gene. The CDR3 region is CATSRDLAGGLAQYF. The CDR3 nucleotides read TGTGCCACCAGCAGAGATCTAGCGGGGGGGCTTGCGCAGTATTTT.

The J gene is TRBJ2-7, the V gene TRBV7-3; perhaps TRBD2 as D (5 bases). CDR1 SGHTA and CDR2 FQGTGA come from the germline V gene. CDR3 length: 14 residues. Trimming took 3 bases from V and 0 from J, leaving 9 bases between them. CDR3 in amino acids: CASSLDSGSYEQYF. As DNA, the CDR3 is TGTGCCAGCAGCTTGGACTCGGGCTCCTACGAGCAGTACTTC.

This chain's CDR3 is CASSSGFGTEAFF. The CDR3 DNA reads as TGTGCCAGCAGTTCAGGGTTTGGCACTGAAGCTTTCTTT. The chain joins TRBV6-2 or TRBV6-3 to TRBJ1-1; weak D call: TRBD1 (5 bases). The V and J ends lost 4 bases and 4 bases respectively, with 10 bases between them. The V gene's germline CDR1 is MNHEY and CDR2 SVGEGT. This CDR3 is 13 amino acids long.

This clone has just one count. V usage is TRBV7-9 and J usage is TRBJ1-1; 9 nucleotides match TRBD1. CDR1 and CDR2 from the germline V gene are SEHNR and FQNEAQ (reference sequence). V shed 3 bases and J 5 bases; nucleotides not matched to a gene: 7. The CDR3 is 15 amino acids. The CDR3 spells CASSFVTGGRTEAFF. DNA of the CDR3: TGTGCCAGCAGCTTCGTTACAGGGGGCCGGACTGAAGCTTTCTTT.

This clone was counted a single time. The chain links TRBV5-1 to TRBJ1-1; D ambiguous. CDR1 is SGHRS, CDR2 YFSETQ, per germline. The V and J ends lost 1 base and 4 bases respectively, with 11 bases between them. CDR3 length equals 14 residues. This chain's CDR3 is CASSLYGVSTEAFF. CDR3 DNA: TGCGCCAGCAGCTTGTACGGAGTCAGCACTGAAGCTTTCTTT.

The chain couples TRBV27 to TRBJ1-2, with a tentative D call TRBD1 (6 bases). The V end lost 2 bases, the J end lost 4 bases, and 11 bases lay between the germline ends. Germline-derived CDR1 and CDR2 are MNHEY and SMNVEV (reference sequence). The CDR3 has 14 residues. This CDR3 is CASSLIQGSYGYTF. Here the CDR3 DNA reads TGTGCCAGCAGTTTAATCCAGGGGAGCTATGGCTACACCTTC.

This clone showed up just once. V and J are TRBV7-2 and TRBJ2-2; D perhaps matches TRBD2 (5 bases). The CDR3 is 14 residues long. The germline V and J ends were trimmed by 7 bases and 6 bases, with 15 bases remaining between them. Looked up from germline, CDR1 is SGHTA and CDR2 is FQGNSA. Written as DNA, the CDR3 is TGTGCCAGCATTACCTCGTTGGAGGCCGGGGAGCTGTTTTTT. It encodes CASITSLEAGELFF.

The V gene is TRBV4-1, the J gene TRBJ1-5; 7 bases fit TRBD1. The CDR3 runs to 14 residues. Germline lookup yields CDR1 MGHRA and CDR2 YSYEKL. Trimming at V came to 5 bases and at J to 7 bases, leaving 8 bases not matched to a gene. CDR3 nucleotide sequence: TGCGCCAGCAGCACCCGACAGGGCCAGCAGCCCCAGCATTTT. Residues: CASSTRQGQQPQHF.

The chain's CDR3 is CASSPRSFWAGGKQFF. The CDR3 region has the DNA TGTGCCAGCTCACCCCGTTCCTTCTGGGCGGGAGGAAAACAGTTCTTC. The chain employs TRBV18 and TRBJ2-1; TRBD2 aligns across 8 bases. Germline V CDR1 and CDR2: KGHSH, LQKENI. The CDR3 has 16 residues. Trimming at V came to 3 bases and at J to 13 bases, leaving 17 bases not matched to a gene.

The chain links TRBV5-1 to TRBJ2-2; D possibly corresponds to TRBD2 (5 bases). Germline loops: CDR1 SGHRS, CDR2 YFSETQ. The CDR3 length is 18 residues. V was trimmed by 4 bases and J by 1 base, leaving 20 bases between them. The CDR3 sequence is CASSLEGFGRLNTGELFF. Here the CDR3 DNA reads TGCGCCAGCAGCCTTGAGGGTTTTGGCAGGTTGAACACCGGGGAGCTGTTTTTT.

The CDR3, as DNA: TGTGCCAGTAGTAAAGACAGGGGTGGACTCGAGCAGTACTTC. Translated, it gives CASSKDRGGLEQYF. The chain is built from TRBV19 and TRBJ2-7, with 8 nucleotides matching TRBD1. After removal of 4 bases from V and 6 bases from J, the junction contained 8 bases not matched to a gene. Germline V gene sequence: CDR1 LNHDA, CDR2 SQIVND (reference sequence). The CDR3 extends over 14 amino acids. Filled out from reference TRBV19 and TRBJ2-7, the complete variable domain reads DGGITQSPKYLFRKEGQNVTLSCEQNLNHDAMYWYRQDPGQGLRLIYYSQIVNDFQKGDIAEGYSVSREKKESFPLTVTSAQKNPTAFYLCASSKDRGGLEQYFGPGTRLTVT.

This chain links TRBV19 with TRBJ1-5, with 7 bases aligning to TRBD1. Germline loops: CDR1 LNHDA, CDR2 SQIVND (reference sequence). The CDR3 consists of 17 residues. The junction had 12 bases not matched to a gene; V was cut back by 7 bases and J by 0 bases. The CDR3 DNA follows: TGTGCCAGTAAGGGGATCCGGGACAGCCATAGCAATCAGCCCCAGCATTTT. As protein: CASKGIRDSHSNQPQHF.

CDR3 bases: TGTGCCAGCAGTAATAAAGGCCTCCCGGCTAGCTATGGCTACACCTTC. Translation: CASSNKGLPASYGYTF. The J gene is TRBJ1-2, the V gene TRBV7-2; D is uncertain. The CDR3 runs to 16 residues. CDR1 is SGHTA and CDR2 is FQGNSA in the germline V gene. V lost 6 bases and J lost 4, with 21 bases in between.

This clone was observed once. The rearrangement links TRBV4-1 to TRBJ1-1; unclear D gene. V was clipped by 1 base and J by 6 bases, with 12 bases between them. CDR1 is MGHRA and CDR2 is YSYEKL in the germline V gene. The CDR3 covers 14 residues. The chain's CDR3 is CASSQVVAPPEAFF. The CDR3 coding sequence is TGCGCCAGCAGCCAAGTAGTCGCCCCTCCTGAAGCTTTCTTT.

The V call is TRBV12-3 or TRBV12-4, the J call TRBJ1-6, with D unclear. Trimming shortened V by 3 bases and J by 10 bases, and 7 bases separated the two germline ends. The CDR3 contains 12 residues. CDR3 loop: CASSFGQSPLHF. CDR3 bases: TGTGCCAGCAGTTTTGGGCAGTCACCCCTCCACTTT.

V gene TRBV7-3 combines with J gene TRBJ2-1; D is unclear. CDR1 is SGHTA, CDR2 FQGTGA, per germline. V lost 2 bases, J lost 5 bases, and 7 bases lay in between. The CDR3 consists of 13 residues. The CDR3 spells CASSLSGDNEQFF. The CDR3 nucleotides read TGTGCCAGCAGCTTATCAGGTGACAATGAGCAGTTCTTC.

This CDR3 reads CASSQDGGSEQYF. CDR3 DNA sequence: TGTGCCAGCAGCCAAGATGGCGGAAGCGAGCAGTACTTC. The chain employs TRBV14 and TRBJ2-7; D remains unclear. This CDR3 comprises 13 residues. V shed 0 bases and J shed 6 bases, with 9 bases lying between them. CDR1 is SGHDN and CDR2 is FVKESK in the germline V gene.

The rearrangement uses TRBV29-1 and TRBJ1-4; D might be TRBD1 (6 bases). Trimming took off 6 bases at V and 4 bases at J, with 18 bases between the two ends. The CDR3 length is 15 residues. In germline, CDR1 is SQVTM, CDR2 ANQGSEA. Here the CDR3 DNA reads TGCAGCGTGTCACAGGGTCTCCTGCGTAATGAAAAACTGTTTTTT. It codes for CSVSQGLLRNEKLFF. Combining the CDR3 with reference TRBV29-1 and TRBJ1-4 gives the whole variable domain SAVISQKPSRDICQRGTSLTIQCQVDSQVTMMFWYRQQPGQSLTLIATANQGSEATYESGFVIDKFPISRPNLTFSTLTVSNMSPEDSSIYLCSVSQGLLRNEKLFFGSGTQLSVL.